Shown below are 9 T cell receptor beta chains from a single sample sequenced in a study of blood T cell repertoires in COVID-19 (dated by TCRdb to about 2020). The library was obtained by the immunoSEQ multiplex PCR assay. The clones in this table, taken by TCRdb from immuneACCESS, are in-frame only. Not every clone is retained; where verified, under half of the shortfall comes from an unresolved V gene, and the cause of the rest is unknown. Present in this sample are around 67,000 clones, about 86% of which were seen just once. The ten largest make up around 1.9% of the sample. Sequencing was carried out using peripheral blood. The receptors were gathered from a woman of 80 years or more with active or convalescent COVID-19.

J is TRBJ2-1 and V is TRBV10-1; 10 positions match TRBD2. V shed 0 bases and J 5 bases; nucleotides not matched to a gene: 7. The CDR3 extends over 17 amino acids. Germline CDR1 reads WNHNN; CDR2 reads SYGVQD (reference sequence). The CDR3 loop is CASSESVGLAANNEQFF. CDR3 DNA: TGCGCCAGCAGTGAGTCGGTCGGACTAGCGGCAAACAATGAGCAGTTCTTC.

In this sample, this clone turned up once. The J gene is TRBJ1-3, the V gene TRBV25-1; D possibly corresponds to TRBD1 (6 bases). Per germline, CDR1 MGHDK and CDR2 SYGVNS. CDR3 length: 15 residues. Between the trimmed V and J ends, which lost 1 base and 2 bases, there was a span of 9 bases. The CDR3 sequence: CASSELGTTGNTIYF. CDR3 sequence (DNA): TGTGCCAGCAGTGAATTGGGGACAACTGGAAACACCATATATTTT.

The rearrangement uses TRBV7-2 and TRBJ1-1, with TRBD1 matching over 7 bases. Germline CDR1 and CDR2: SGHTA and FQGNSA. The length of the CDR3 is 16 residues. The V segment lost 5 bases and the J segment 4 bases; nucleotides outside the gene matches: 13. CDR3: CASSDRNRGGGTEAFF. The CDR3 coding sequence is TGTGCCAGCAGCGATAGAAACAGGGGAGGAGGCACTGAAGCTTTCTTT. Variable domain in full (rest from reference TRBV7-2 and TRBJ1-1): GAGVSQSPSNKVTEKGKDVELRCDPISGHTALYWYRQSLGQGLEFLIYFQGNSAPDKSGLPSDRFSAERTGGSVSTLTIQRTQQEDSAVYLCASSDRNRGGGTEAFFGQGTRLTVV.

The chain links TRBV10-1 to TRBJ2-5, with a weak D call TRBD2 (5 bases). V was trimmed by 0 bases and J by 1 base, leaving 9 bases between them. The CDR3 is 15 amino acids. Looked up from germline, CDR1 is WNHNN and CDR2 is SYGVQD (reference sequence). This chain's CDR3 is CASSESGGPQETQYF. CDR3 sequence (DNA): TGCGCCAGCAGTGAGTCGGGCGGGCCCCAAGAGACCCAGTACTTC.

V is TRBV9 and J is TRBJ1-1; 7 bases are a match to TRBD1. The CDR3 is 17 amino acids. V shed 0 bases and J 2 bases; nucleotides not matched to a gene: 10. Germline V lookup: CDR1 SGDLS, CDR2 YYNGEE. CDR3 bases: TGTGCCAGCAGCGTAGGGTTAAGGGGGCGAGAAAACACTGAAGCTTTCTTT. This encodes CASSVGLRGRENTEAFF.

This sequence joins TRBV19 and TRBJ1-1, with 12 positions matching TRBD1. J lost 12 bases, V lost 5 bases, and 10 bases had no gene match. CDR1 and CDR2 (germline): LNHDA, SQIVND (reference sequence). The CDR3 is 14 amino acids. The DNA for the CDR3 is TGTGCCAGTAGTCCACGGGACAGGGGGCGGTTGACTTTCTTT. Translated, it gives CASSPRDRGRLTFF.

The chain couples TRBV27 to TRBJ2-7; no firm D call. The CDR3 covers 16 residues. V lost 0 bases, J lost 5 bases, and 17 bases lay in between. CDR1 and CDR2 from the germline V gene are MNHEY and SMNVEV (reference sequence). CDR3 region: CASSLSSWRSPNEQYF. The CDR3 DNA reads TGTGCCAGCAGTTTATCCTCCTGGCGGTCCCCCAACGAGCAGTACTTC.

The CDR3 DNA reads TGTGCCAGCAGCCTTCGGGGGGCCAGTTGGAACACTGAAGCTTTCTTT. Protein sequence: CASSLRGASWNTEAFF. The chain couples TRBV5-6 to TRBJ1-1, with D perhaps TRBD1 (6 bases). Germline CDR1 and CDR2: SGHDT and YYEEEE. Trimming left V 4 bases short and J 1 base short, with 17 bases between. The CDR3 is made up of 16 amino acids.

The V gene is TRBV7-9, the J gene TRBJ1-4; the match to TRBD1 covers 10 bases. After removal of 5 bases from V and 5 bases from J, the junction contained 5 bases not matched to a gene. CDR3 length: 15 residues. Germline CDR1 reads SEHNR; CDR2 reads FQNEAQ (reference sequence). This chain's CDR3 is CASSRGGQGNEKLFF. The CDR3 bases are TGTGCCAGCAGCCGAGGGGGACAGGGGAATGAAAAACTGTTTTTT. Full variable domain (remainder filled in from reference TRBV7-9 and TRBJ1-4): DTGVSQNPRHKITKRGQNVTFRCDPISEHNRLYWYRQTLGQGPEFLTYFQNEAQLEKSRLLSDRFSAERPKGSFSTLEIQRTEQGDSAMYLCASSRGGQGNEKLFFGSGTQLSVL.